This passage covers 20 T cell receptor beta chains from one sample sequenced in a study of T cell changes during pregnancy in multiple sclerosis. Repertoires were generated with immunoSEQ multiplex PCR, while TCRdb's copy carries only in-frame clones and drops some. The sample has about 31,000 clones, around 89% seen once. The specimen comprised CD8+ T cells from peripheral blood mononuclear cells, sampled in the second trimester of pregnancy. Every receptor here comes from a female donor with multiple sclerosis, enrolled in a pregnancy study.

This chain uses TRBV6-5 with TRBJ1-1; D ambiguous. The CDR3 is made up of 12 amino acids. Germline assignment: CDR1 MNHEY and CDR2 SVGAGI. Between the trimmed V and J ends, which lost 6 bases and 4 bases, there was a span of 9 bases. CDR3 coding DNA: TGTGCCAGCAGGGAGGGAACCACTGAAGCTTTCTTT. Protein product: CASREGTTEAFF.

The gene calls are TRBV27 and TRBJ2-3, with D possibly being TRBD2 (6 bases). Germline V lookup: CDR1 MNHEY, CDR2 SMNVEV (reference sequence). The CDR3 length is 14 residues. With 5 bases removed from V and 0 bases from J, the gap between germline ends came to 9 bases. This chain's CDR3 is CASSGGFSTDTQYF. CDR3 nucleotide sequence: TGTGCCAGCAGTGGGGGGTTTAGCACAGATACGCAGTATTTT.

The V call is TRBV27, the J call TRBJ2-1, with 7 bases matching TRBD1. CDR3 size: 14 residues. CDR1 is MNHEY, CDR2 SMNVEV, per germline (reference sequence). The V and J ends lost 6 bases and 0 bases, in that order; junction bases with no gene match: 2. The DNA for the CDR3 is TGTGCCAGCAGGTGGGACAGCTCCTACAATGAGCAGTTCTTC. As protein: CASRWDSSYNEQFF.

The genes are TRBV27 and TRBJ1-5; D is perhaps TRBD1 (5 bases). The V end lost 3 bases, the J end lost 4 bases, and 10 bases lay between the germline ends. The CDR3 sequence is 14 residues long. The V gene's germline CDR1 is MNHEY and CDR2 SMNVEV (reference sequence). The CDR3 DNA follows: TGTGCCAGCAGTTTGGTGCAGGGTAATCAGCCCCAGCATTTT. Amino acids: CASSLVQGNQPQHF.

This clone was seen a few times. The rearrangement links TRBV6-4 to TRBJ2-1; 9 bases map to TRBD2. The CDR3 length is 15 residues. V trimming: 4 bases; J trimming: 2 bases; junction bases outside the gene matches: 3. Germline V gives CDR1 MRHNA, CDR2 SNTAGT. CDR3: CASSASSGTYNEQFF. The DNA for the CDR3 is TGTGCCAGCAGTGCATCTAGCGGGACCTACAATGAGCAGTTCTTC.

The chain links TRBV13 to TRBJ2-7; 8 nucleotides match TRBD1. V shed 0 bases, J shed 4 bases, and the junction held 2 bases outside the gene matches. Germline CDR1 reads PRHDT; CDR2 reads FYEKMQ (reference sequence). The CDR3 runs to 14 residues. For the CDR3, the DNA is TGTGCCAGCAGCTTAGGGGACAGGGCGTACGAGCAGTACTTC. Protein product: CASSLGDRAYEQYF.

This chain connects TRBV5-1 to TRBJ2-7; 9 nucleotides match TRBD1. The CDR3 spans 14 residues. The V and J ends lost 5 bases and 1 base, in that order; junction bases with no gene match: 4. From germline, CDR1 is SGHRS and CDR2 YFSETQ. The CDR3 here is CASRTGTGSYEQYF. CDR3 coding DNA: TGCGCCAGCAGAACCGGGACAGGGTCCTACGAGCAGTACTTC.

V usage is TRBV5-3 and J usage is TRBJ1-4; TRBD1 aligns across 7 bases. TRBV5-3 is treated as an ORF (open reading frame) with a function not yet certain. The ends lost 5 bases at V and 4 bases at J; junction bases unmatched: 8. There are 15 residues in the CDR3. CDR3: CARSQSGTVNEKLFF. DNA for the CDR3: TGTGCCAGAAGTCAATCGGGGACAGTTAATGAAAAACTGTTTTTT.

The rearrangement uses TRBV4-3 and TRBJ2-3; 11 bases match TRBD2. After removal of 2 bases from V and 1 base from J, the junction contained 2 bases not matched to a gene. This CDR3 contains 16 residues. CDR1 is LGHNA and CDR2 is YSLEER in the germline V gene. The CDR3 nucleotides are TGCGCCAGCAGCCAACAACTAGCGGGAGGCACAGATACGCAGTATTTT. As protein: CASSQQLAGGTDTQYF.

This clone occurred a few times. The J gene is TRBJ1-1, the V gene TRBV15; no clear D. The germline V gene encodes CDR1 LNHNV and CDR2 YYDKDF (reference sequence). This CDR3 contains 14 residues. V lost 0 bases and J lost 4, with 9 bases in between. CDR3 nucleotide sequence: TGTGCCACCAGCAGAGATAGGGAGTCCACTGAAGCTTTCTTT. Its protein is CATSRDRESTEAFF.

This clone was counted only a few times. V and J are TRBV9 and TRBJ1-1; maybe TRBD1 (5 bases). Germline V gives CDR1 SGDLS, CDR2 YYNGEE. CDR3 length: 15 amino acids. Trimming left V 0 bases short and J 0 bases short, with 9 bases between. CDR3 residues: CASSVGIGVNTEAFF. CDR3 coding DNA: TGTGCCAGCAGCGTAGGCATAGGGGTGAACACTGAAGCTTTCTTT.

This clone was counted between two and nine times. V usage is TRBV15 and J usage is TRBJ1-1, with unresolved D. Germline-derived CDR1 and CDR2 are LNHNV and YYDKDF (reference sequence). The CDR3 is 12 amino acids. V lost 5 bases to trimming and J lost 0 bases, with 4 bases between them. The CDR3 reads CATSPLNTEAFF. Here the CDR3 DNA reads TGTGCCACCAGCCCTCTGAACACTGAAGCTTTCTTT.

The chain combines TRBV7-9 with TRBJ1-3; 7 nucleotides match TRBD1. This CDR3 contains 15 residues. Germline loops: CDR1 SEHNR, CDR2 FQNEAQ (reference sequence). The junction had 3 bases not matched to a gene; V was cut back by 4 bases and J by 0 bases. The CDR3 region is CASSSRDSSGNTIYF. DNA of the CDR3: TGTGCCAGCAGCTCCCGGGACAGCTCTGGAAACACCATATATTTT.

The rearrangement joins TRBV13 to TRBJ2-1; 8 bases agree with TRBD2. After removal of 5 bases from V and 0 bases from J, the junction contained 0 bases not matched to a gene. Germline V gene data show CDR1 as PRHDT and CDR2 as FYEKMQ (reference sequence). The CDR3 covers 14 residues. In DNA, the CDR3 is TGTGCCAGCAGCAGCGGGGGCTCCTACAATGAGCAGTTCTTC. Its translation is CASSSGGSYNEQFF.

CDR3: CASSFLNADTQYF. As DNA, the CDR3 is TGTGCCAGCAGTTTTCTAAACGCAGATACGCAGTATTTT. The chain joins TRBV27 to TRBJ2-3; no clear D gene. The V gene lost 3 bases and the J gene lost 4 bases, with 8 bases spanning the gap. The CDR3 has 13 residues. CDR1 is MNHEY, CDR2 SMNVEV, per germline (reference sequence).

The genes are TRBV4-3 and TRBJ2-7, with D hard to call. The CDR3 covers 15 residues. V dropped 0 bases and J dropped 4 bases, with 13 bases sitting between them. From germline, CDR1 is LGHNA and CDR2 YSLEER. The CDR3 DNA follows: TGCGCCAGCAGCCAAGATAGGTTAGCCAGTTACGAGCAGTACTTC. Protein: CASSQDRLASYEQYF.

The chain recombines TRBV27 with TRBJ2-1; 8 nucleotides align to TRBD2. J was trimmed by 5 bases and V by 0 bases; bases with no gene match: 6. CDR3 size: 16 residues. Germline-derived CDR1 and CDR2 are MNHEY and SMNVEV (reference sequence). Here the CDR3 DNA reads TGTGCCAGCAGTTTATCGGGGACTAGTACTCACAATGAGCAGTTCTTC. Amino acids: CASSLSGTSTHNEQFF.

V gene TRBV27 combines with J gene TRBJ2-7, with 8 bases aligning to TRBD1. Germline-derived CDR1 and CDR2 are MNHEY and SMNVEV (reference sequence). Trimming at V came to 6 bases and at J to 6 bases, leaving 4 bases not matched to a gene. CDR3 size: 12 residues. This CDR3 is CASSQGAGEQYF. The CDR3 DNA reads as TGTGCCAGCAGCCAGGGGGCGGGCGAGCAGTACTTC.

In its sample, this clone was seen once. This sequence joins TRBV27 and TRBJ2-1, with 8 bases identical to TRBD1. V lost 10 bases and J lost 2; bases outside the gene matches: 7. CDR1 is MNHEY and CDR2 is SMNVEV in the germline V gene (reference sequence). The CDR3 totals 14 residues. The CDR3 loop reads CATHRDRTYNEQFF. In DNA form, the CDR3 reads TGTGCCACGCACCGGGACAGGACCTACAATGAGCAGTTCTTC.

This clone occurred a few times. The chain employs TRBV7-9 and TRBJ1-5; D gene unclear. Germline values: CDR1 SEHNR, CDR2 FQNEAQ (reference sequence). The CDR3 contains 12 residues. The V end lost 1 base, the J end lost 6 bases, and 4 bases lay between the germline ends. The CDR3 loop is CASSLGGQPQHF. CDR3 in DNA: TGTGCCAGCAGCTTAGGAGGTCAGCCCCAGCATTTT.